One sample yielded the 9 T cell receptor beta chains listed below, sequenced in a study of blood T cells in healthy people across ages. A J-beta primer mix and a sample-barcoded 5' primer were used in a second PCR of roughly 7 to 12 cycles. From the 5' RACE reads, TCRdb called clonotypes with MiXCR, one entry per CDR3 protein. Among some 730,000 distinct CDR3 sequences listed, roughly 20% were seen once. The sequenced sample consisted of blood. These receptor sequences come from a man aged 65 to 79 in good health.

The chain couples TRBV6-5 to TRBJ2-1, with D possibly matching TRBD2 (6 bases). The V gene's germline CDR1 is MNHEY and CDR2 SVGAGI. Trimming cost V 6 bases and J 0 bases, with 9 bases left between them. CDR3 size: 14 residues. Written as DNA, the CDR3 is TGTGCCAGCAGGTTCGGGGGCTCCTACAATGAGCAGTTCTTC. Its protein is CASRFGGSYNEQFF.

The V and J genes are TRBV12-3 or TRBV12-4 and TRBJ2-5; no reliable D call. V shed 8 bases and J shed 4 bases, with 14 bases lying between them. There are 13 residues in the CDR3. CDR3 residues: CASGYSSAETQYF. DNA for the CDR3: TGTGCCAGCGGCTATAGTTCAGCAGAGACCCAGTACTTC.

This clonotype was observed a handful of times. The V gene is TRBV6-2 or TRBV6-3, the J gene TRBJ2-7, with D possibly matching TRBD2 (5 bases). The CDR3 loop spans 17 amino acids. With 2 bases removed from V and 2 bases from J, the gap between germline ends came to 19 bases. Germline lookup yields CDR1 MNHEY and CDR2 SVGEGT. CDR3 loop: CASSYRGYGIGTYEQYV. In DNA form, the CDR3 reads TGTGCCAGCAGTTACCGCGGGTACGGGATCGGAACCTACGAGCAGTACGTC.

A few counts support this clonotype. The chain recombines TRBV28 with TRBJ1-1; 12 nucleotides agree with TRBD1. V was clipped by 1 base and J by 10 bases; unmatched bases: 7. Germline CDR1 and CDR2: MDHEN and SYDVKM. This CDR3 contains 15 residues. The CDR3 is CASSLLGDRGRRAFF. The CDR3 nucleotides are TGTGCCAGCAGTTTATTGGGGGACAGGGGGCGTCGAGCTTTCTTT.

J is TRBJ1-6 and V is TRBV7-9; maybe TRBD1 (5 bases). Germline V gives CDR1 SEHNR, CDR2 FQNEAQ (reference sequence). CDR3 length: 15 residues. Deletions cut 10 bases from V and 0 bases from J, with 13 bases between. The CDR3 coding sequence is TGTGCCATCATACGGGGGAGCTCCTATAATTCACCCCTCCACTTT. It specifies CAIIRGSSYNSPLHF.

There are a few counts of this clonotype. The chain recombines TRBV5-1 with TRBJ2-5; D may match TRBD1 or TRBD2 (5 bases each). Between the trimmed V and J ends, which lost 1 base and 5 bases, there was a span of 18 bases. The CDR3 is made up of 16 amino acids. Per germline, CDR1 SGHRS and CDR2 YFSETQ. This CDR3 reads CASSLSGTPASETQYF. As DNA, the CDR3 is TGCGCCAGCAGCTTGTCCGGGACCCCGGCGTCCGAGACCCAGTACTTC.

A few counts support this clonotype. V and J are TRBV23-1 and TRBJ2-7, with 13 positions matching TRBD2. TRBV23-1 is filed as an ORF, its function uncertain. The CDR3 sequence is 17 residues long. V lost 4 bases and J lost 3; bases outside the gene matches: 9. The CDR3 reads CASSPTGLAGVLYEQYV. CDR3 bases: TGCGCCAGCAGTCCGACCGGACTAGCGGGAGTTCTCTACGAGCAGTACGTC.

This chain joins TRBV7-9 and TRBJ2-5; maybe TRBD1 (6 bases). V was cut by 5 bases and J by 2 bases, with 12 bases left in between. Germline values: CDR1 SEHNR, CDR2 FQNEAQ (reference sequence). The CDR3 extends over 14 amino acids. CDR3 bases: TGTGCCAGCAGCCCCCCAGACAGGCAAGAGACCCAGTACTTC. As protein: CASSPPDRQETQYF.

Of note for this clonotype: One end of the junction varies from germline; a read error may be responsible. The chain has TRBV7-2 and TRBJ2-5; 8 bases are shared with TRBD2. This CDR3 is 15 amino acids long. CDR1 and CDR2 from the germline V gene are SGHTA and FQGNSA. In DNA form, the CDR3 reads TGTGCCAGCAGCTTCGATAGCGGGGCCCAAGAGACCCGGTACTTC. This gives the protein CASSFDSGAQETRYF.